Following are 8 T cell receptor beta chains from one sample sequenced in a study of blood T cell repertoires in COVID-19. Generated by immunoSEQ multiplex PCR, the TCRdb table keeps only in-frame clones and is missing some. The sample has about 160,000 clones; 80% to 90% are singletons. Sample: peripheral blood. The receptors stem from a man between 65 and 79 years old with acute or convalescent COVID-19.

The CDR3 DNA follows: TGTGCCAGCAGTTTATCGAACCCAGGGCAAGAGACCCAGTACTTC. Its protein product is CASSLSNPGQETQYF. This chain links TRBV28 with TRBJ2-5; D possibly corresponds to TRBD1 (5 bases). V lost 1 base and J 2 bases, leaving 11 bases between the germline ends. The CDR3 runs 15 residues. CDR1 is MDHEN and CDR2 is SYDVKM in the germline V gene. The complete variable domain, with remaining parts taken from reference TRBV28 and TRBJ2-5, reads DVKVTQSSRYLVKRTGEKVFLECVQDMDHENMFWYRQDPGLGLRLIYFSYDVKMKEKGDIPEGYSVSREKKERFSLILESASTNQTSMYLCASSLSNPGQETQYFGPGTRLLVL.

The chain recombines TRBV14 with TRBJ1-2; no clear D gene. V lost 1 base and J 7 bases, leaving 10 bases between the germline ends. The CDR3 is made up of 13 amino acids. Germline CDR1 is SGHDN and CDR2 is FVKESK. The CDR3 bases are TGTGCCAGCAGCCAAGTAAAAACAGCTGGCTACACCTTC. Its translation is CASSQVKTAGYTF.

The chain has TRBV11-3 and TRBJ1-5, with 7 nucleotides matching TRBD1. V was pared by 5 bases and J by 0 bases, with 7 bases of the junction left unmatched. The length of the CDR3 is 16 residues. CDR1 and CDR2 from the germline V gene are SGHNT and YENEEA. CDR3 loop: CASSNRQGTSNQPQHF. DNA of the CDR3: TGTGCCAGCAGCAATCGACAGGGAACTAGCAATCAGCCCCAGCATTTT.

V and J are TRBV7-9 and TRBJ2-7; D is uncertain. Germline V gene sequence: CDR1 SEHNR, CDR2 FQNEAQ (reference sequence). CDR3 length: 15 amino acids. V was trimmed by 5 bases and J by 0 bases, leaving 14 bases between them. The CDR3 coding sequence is TGTGCCAGCAGCCCCGCCACGCAGTACTCCTACGAGCAGTACTTC. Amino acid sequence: CASSPATQYSYEQYF.

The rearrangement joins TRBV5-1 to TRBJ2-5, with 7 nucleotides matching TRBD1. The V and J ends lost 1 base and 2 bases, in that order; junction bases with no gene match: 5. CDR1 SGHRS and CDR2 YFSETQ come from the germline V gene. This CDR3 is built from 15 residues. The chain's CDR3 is CASSLPAGGQETQYF. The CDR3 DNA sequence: TGCGCCAGCAGCTTGCCGGCAGGGGGACAAGAGACCCAGTACTTC.

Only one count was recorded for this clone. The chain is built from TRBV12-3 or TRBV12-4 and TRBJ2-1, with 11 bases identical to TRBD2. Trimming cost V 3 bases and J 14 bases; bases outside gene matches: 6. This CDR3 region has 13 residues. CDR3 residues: CASSFGTSGPEFF. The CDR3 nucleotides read TGTGCCAGCAGTTTCGGGACTAGCGGTCCCGAGTTCTTC.

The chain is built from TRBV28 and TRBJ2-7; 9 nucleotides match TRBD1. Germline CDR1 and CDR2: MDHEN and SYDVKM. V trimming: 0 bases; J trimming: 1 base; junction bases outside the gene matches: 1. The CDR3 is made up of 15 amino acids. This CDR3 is CASSLWGQGSYEQYF. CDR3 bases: TGTGCCAGCAGTTTATGGGGACAGGGATCCTACGAGCAGTACTTC.

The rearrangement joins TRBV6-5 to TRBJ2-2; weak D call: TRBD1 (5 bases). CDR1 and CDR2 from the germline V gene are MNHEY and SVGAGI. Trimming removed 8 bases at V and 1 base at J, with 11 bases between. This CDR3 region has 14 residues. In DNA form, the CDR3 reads TGTGCCAGCTCAGGGCAGGGGAACACCGGGGAGCTGTTTTTT. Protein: CASSGQGNTGELFF.